Sequencing of this T cell receptor (beta chain) was carried out in a study of blood T cell repertoires in COVID-19. Study-level background: Sources were T cells, B-cell-depleted T cells, or PBMCs; the material itself was cDNA or gDNA.

TCRdb keeps only in-frame clones here, not all; method: immunoSEQ multiplex PCR. The sample holds roughly 100,000 clones, approximately 84% seen once. Germline V gene data show CDR1 as SGHTA and CDR2 as FQGNSA. Trimming stripped 4 bases from V and 6 bases from J, with 12 bases between. The CDR3 runs 14 residues. Material: peripheral blood. This TCR came from a human donor in a cohort sampled during active COVID-19. The V and J genes are TRBV7-2 and TRBJ2-2; a weak D match, TRBD1 (5 bases). The CDR3 region has the DNA TGTGCCAGCAGCTCGACGACAGCGTCCGGGGAGCTGTTTTTT. It is translated as CASSSTTASGELFF. The complete variable domain, with remaining parts taken from reference TRBV7-2 and TRBJ2-2, reads GAGVSQSPSNKVTEKGKDVELRCDPISGHTALYWYRQSLGQGLEFLIYFQGNSAPDKSGLPSDRFSAERTGGSVSTLTIQRTQQEDSAVYLCASSSTTASGELFFGEGSRLTVL.